The 28 T cell receptor beta chains reported below all come from one sample, sequenced in a study of human T cells and chemical hapten exposure. Stated time point: patch test 2, 6 weeks after DPC sensitization. Treatment here: therapeutic diphenylcyclopropenone sensitization with weekly scalp DPC. In TCRdb, the RACE reads were re-called with MiXCR into one record per CDR3 protein. This table has 350,000 to 400,000 distinct CDR3 sequences, more than 5% appearing once. Sequenced here: whole blood, sampled in connection with sensitization to the hapten diphenylcyclopropenone (DPC). All receptors come from a woman aged 18-29 years with alopecia areata. Some clones in this sample may be carry-over from other donors' samples.

This clonotype was seen many times. This chain uses TRBV4-1 with TRBJ2-3; 10 bases match TRBD1. The junction had 7 bases not matched to a gene; V was cut back by 1 base and J by 0 bases. The CDR3 runs 18 residues. The germline V gene has CDR1 MGHRA and CDR2 YSYEKL. This CDR3 is CASSQVGTGASSTDTQYF. The CDR3 DNA is TGCGCCAGCAGCCAAGTCGGGACAGGGGCCTCTAGCACAGATACGCAGTATTTT.

This clonotype was found many times. The chain combines TRBV6-1 with TRBJ2-1, with D hard to call. V shed 2 bases and J shed 2 bases, with 10 bases lying between them. Per germline, CDR1 MNHNS and CDR2 SASEGT. The CDR3 loop spans 15 amino acids. The CDR3 loop is CASSELWRTYNEQFF. In nucleotides, the CDR3 is TGTGCCAGCAGTGAACTCTGGAGAACCTACAATGAGCAGTTCTTC.

There are many counts of this clonotype. V gene TRBV3-1 combines with J gene TRBJ2-1; D uncertain. This CDR3 has 13 amino acids. Germline V lookup: CDR1 LGHDT, CDR2 YNNKEL (reference sequence). V lost 3 bases and J 9 bases, leaving 12 bases between the germline ends. CDR3 amino acids: CASSQALKGEQFF. The CDR3 DNA sequence: TGTGCCAGCAGCCAGGCCTTGAAGGGTGAGCAGTTCTTC.

There are a few counts of this clonotype. The rearrangement joins TRBV20-1 to TRBJ1-5; 9 nucleotides align to TRBD1. The CDR3 consists of 14 residues. J lost 5 bases, V lost 6 bases, and 8 bases had no gene match. Per germline, CDR1 DFQATT and CDR2 SNEGSKA (reference sequence). Written as DNA, the CDR3 is TGCAGTGCCGATACAGGGGGCACCCATCAGCCCCAGCATTTT. Protein: CSADTGGTHQPQHF.

This clonotype has more than one count but fewer than ten. The V call is TRBV4-2, the J call TRBJ1-2; 7 bases agree with TRBD1. The CDR3 has 15 amino acids. Germline loops: CDR1 LGHNA, CDR2 YNFKEQ. J lost 3 bases, V lost 1 base, and 5 bases had no gene match. Written as DNA, the CDR3 is TGTGCCAGCAGCCAAGCGTCCGGACAGGACTATGGCTACACCTTC. Amino acids: CASSQASGQDYGYTF.

This clonotype came up many times. The chain has TRBV5-1 and TRBJ2-5; 11 nucleotides align to TRBD2. From germline, CDR1 is SGHRS and CDR2 YFSETQ. The CDR3 covers 14 residues. V trimming: 3 bases; J trimming: 7 bases; junction bases outside the gene matches: 5. The CDR3 reads CASSYGTSGATQYF. Written as DNA, the CDR3 is TGCGCCAGCAGCTACGGGACTAGCGGAGCGACCCAGTACTTC.

This clonotype appeared many times. This rearrangement joins TRBV5-8 to TRBJ1-5; D is unclear. There are 15 residues in the CDR3. In germline, CDR1 is SGHTS, CDR2 YDEGEE. Trimming took 1 base from V and 1 from J, leaving 9 bases between them. The CDR3 nucleotides are TGTGCCAGCAGCTTGTGGGGTATGAGCAATCAGCCCCAGCATTTT. Translated: CASSLWGMSNQPQHF.

The V and J genes are TRBV3-1 and TRBJ1-2; D possibly corresponds to TRBD1 (5 bases). The germline gives CDR1 LGHDT, CDR2 YNNKEL (reference sequence). This CDR3 contains 14 residues. V lost 0 bases and J 4 bases, leaving 9 bases between the germline ends. DNA for the CDR3: TGTGCCAGCAGCCAAGAAGAGGGGTCCTATGGCTACACCTTC. Translated: CASSQEEGSYGYTF.

This clonotype has a handful of counts. The V gene is TRBV6-1, the J gene TRBJ1-4, with D uncertain. The CDR3 covers 11 residues. The germline V gene has CDR1 MNHNS and CDR2 SASEGT. Trimming took 11 bases from V and 1 from J, leaving 5 bases between them. In DNA, the CDR3 is TGTGCCCTGGGAACTAATGAAAAACTGTTTTTT. Translating it yields CALGTNEKLFF.

This clonotype was counted between two and nine times. The chain has TRBV18 and TRBJ2-7, with 9 nucleotides matching TRBD1. The CDR3 loop spans 15 amino acids. Looked up from germline, CDR1 is KGHSH and CDR2 is LQKENI. Trimming took 1 base from V and 3 from J; bases not matched to a gene: 4. CDR3 sequence reads: CASSPLGTGNYEQYF. CDR3 nucleotide sequence: TGTGCCAGCTCACCACTCGGGACAGGGAACTACGAGCAGTACTTC.

V and J are TRBV3-1 and TRBJ1-2; D ambiguous. V was trimmed by 3 bases and J by 8 bases, leaving 7 bases between them. The germline V gene has CDR1 LGHDT and CDR2 YNNKEL (reference sequence). This CDR3 spans 11 amino acids. DNA of the CDR3: TGTGCCAGCAGCCAGAATGGGGGCTACACCTTC. This gives the protein CASSQNGGYTF.

V usage is TRBV18 and J usage is TRBJ1-1; 7 positions agree with TRBD1. The germline gives CDR1 KGHSH, CDR2 LQKENI. The CDR3 contains 15 residues. With 0 bases clipped from V and 11 bases from J, the junction kept 12 bases outside the gene matches. This CDR3 is CASSPPGTDRSGAFF. The CDR3 region has the DNA TGTGCCAGCTCACCACCCGGGACAGATCGGTCCGGGGCTTTCTTT.

This clonotype was detected only a few times. This chain connects TRBV6-4 to TRBJ1-1; no reliable D call. The germline V gene encodes CDR1 MRHNA and CDR2 SNTAGT. This CDR3 comprises 14 residues. V lost 6 bases to trimming and J lost 1 base, with 12 bases between them. The CDR3 sequence is CASSLHSGNTEAFF. The CDR3 region has the DNA TGTGCCAGCAGCCTCCACAGCGGGAACACTGAAGCTTTCTTT.

The table lists this clonotype with many counts. The genes are TRBV12-3 or TRBV12-4 and TRBJ2-6, with a weak D call TRBD1 (5 bases). This CDR3 comprises 13 residues. V lost 6 bases to trimming and J lost 2 bases, with 5 bases between them. CDR3 in DNA: TGTGCCAGCAGGACAGCTGGGGCCAACGTCCTGACTTTC. Its protein is CASRTAGANVLTF.

This clonotype was seen only a few times. The chain has TRBV29-1 and TRBJ2-3; D perhaps matches TRBD2 (5 bases). The CDR3 is made up of 14 amino acids. Germline-derived CDR1 and CDR2 are SQVTM and ANQGSEA. V dropped 4 bases and J dropped 1 base, with 12 bases sitting between them. The CDR3 spells CSVARAERTDTQYF. CDR3 sequence (DNA): TGCAGCGTTGCCCGAGCGGAGCGCACAGATACGCAGTATTTT.

At least ten counts were recorded for this clonotype. The rearrangement uses TRBV3-1 and TRBJ1-1; perhaps TRBD1 as D (5 bases). Deletions cut 4 bases from V and 3 bases from J, with 12 bases between. Germline V gene data show CDR1 as LGHDT and CDR2 as YNNKEL (reference sequence). The CDR3 loop spans 14 amino acids. CDR3 in DNA: TGTGCCAGCAGCCCAGGACACGGGTACACTGAAGCTTTCTTT. Encoded protein: CASSPGHGYTEAFF.

This clonotype was seen repeatedly, ten times or more. This rearrangement joins TRBV7-9 to TRBJ2-7; D possibly matches TRBD1 or TRBD2 (5 bases each). CDR3 length equals 14 residues. Trimming removed 2 bases at V and 3 bases at J, with 11 bases between. From germline, CDR1 is SEHNR and CDR2 FQNEAQ (reference sequence). In DNA, the CDR3 is TGTGCCAGCAGCTTACGCCTGGGGGTCTACGAGCAGTACTTC. Translated, it gives CASSLRLGVYEQYF.

This clonotype was detected a few times. V and J are TRBV5-4 and TRBJ1-3; no firm D call. CDR3 size: 17 residues. Trimming shortened V by 0 bases and J by 0 bases, and 13 bases separated the two germline ends. Germline V gene sequence: CDR1 SGHNT, CDR2 YYREEE (reference sequence). The CDR3 DNA follows: TGTGCCAGCAGCTTGGATTCACCACAGATCTCTGGAAACACCATATATTTT. The encoded protein is CASSLDSPQISGNTIYF.

This clonotype turned up a few times. The genes are TRBV20-1 and TRBJ1-2; 7 bases agree with TRBD1. V shed 6 bases, J shed 5 bases, and the junction held 12 bases outside the gene matches. CDR1 and CDR2 (germline): DFQATT, SNEGSKA (reference sequence). This CDR3 contains 14 residues. The CDR3 here is CSATRDGTEYGYTF. DNA of the CDR3: TGCAGTGCAACCCGCGACGGGACAGAGTATGGCTACACCTTC.

This clonotype was counted many times. The V gene is TRBV6-2 or TRBV6-3, the J gene TRBJ1-1, with D possibly being TRBD1 (5 bases). The CDR3 is made up of 14 amino acids. V shed 6 bases and J shed 5 bases, with 16 bases lying between them. Germline V gives CDR1 MNHEY, CDR2 SVGEGT. For the CDR3, the DNA is TGTGCCAGCAGCCCTTCCGATGGGGGAACTGAAGCTTTCTTT. It specifies CASSPSDGGTEAFF.

This clonotype was found many times. The chain uses TRBV20-1 and TRBJ2-3; no reliable D call. There are 18 residues in the CDR3. In germline, CDR1 is DFQATT, CDR2 SNEGSKA (reference sequence). Trimming shortened V by 6 bases and J by 2 bases, and 27 bases separated the two germline ends. CDR3 nucleotides: TGCAGTGCGGATGGAAGCCTCCCGAACCCCGTATCCACAGATACGCAGTATTTT. Protein: CSADGSLPNPVSTDTQYF.

This clonotype has a count of ten or more. J is TRBJ2-1 and V is TRBV4-1; tentatively, D is TRBD2 (5 bases). Germline loops: CDR1 MGHRA, CDR2 YSYEKL. The CDR3 runs to 17 residues. V lost 1 base and J 0 bases, leaving 13 bases between the germline ends. The CDR3 bases are TGCGCCAGCAGCCAAGTTTCTATCGGGGTCTCCTACAATGAGCAGTTCTTC. As protein: CASSQVSIGVSYNEQFF.

Ten or more counts support this clonotype. J is TRBJ1-2 and V is TRBV25-1, with no clear D. V lost 6 bases and J 12 bases, leaving 14 bases between the germline ends. Germline-derived CDR1 and CDR2 are MGHDK and SYGVNS. There are 11 residues in the CDR3. DNA of the CDR3: TGTGCCAGCAGCTCCGCGGGGTTCCACACCTTC. It codes for CASSSAGFHTF.

The chain uses TRBV28 and TRBJ2-7; D perhaps matches TRBD1 (5 bases). The CDR3 is 15 residues long. V was trimmed by 1 base and J by 3 bases, leaving 13 bases between them. Germline values: CDR1 MDHEN, CDR2 SYDVKM. CDR3 protein: CASSLLGNQGYEQYF. DNA for the CDR3: TGTGCCAGCAGTTTATTGGGGAACCAGGGCTACGAGCAGTACTTC.

This chain joins TRBV6-1 and TRBJ1-6; 9 bases line up with TRBD1. There are 15 residues in the CDR3. Per germline, CDR1 MNHNS and CDR2 SASEGT. The junction had 8 bases not matched to a gene; V was cut back by 6 bases and J by 8 bases. CDR3 protein: CASRPGTGFHSPLHF. The DNA for the CDR3 is TGTGCCAGCAGGCCCGGGACAGGGTTTCATTCACCCCTCCACTTT.

There are many counts of this clonotype. The rearrangement uses TRBV10-3 and TRBJ2-1; 15 bases match TRBD2. This CDR3 is built from 18 residues. Germline V gene data show CDR1 as ENHRY and CDR2 as SYGVKD. With 3 bases clipped from V and 8 bases from J, the junction kept 11 bases outside the gene matches. The CDR3 reads CAISESGTSGGIVDEQFF. In DNA form, the CDR3 reads TGTGCCATCAGTGAATCCGGGACTAGCGGGGGGATAGTGGATGAGCAGTTCTTC.

This clonotype showed up just a few times. The chain links TRBV6-6 to TRBJ1-1; tentative D call: TRBD1 (6 bases). Germline V lookup: CDR1 MNHNY, CDR2 SVGAGI (reference sequence). The CDR3 is 14 amino acids. V was shortened by 5 bases and J by 7 bases, with 17 bases between the two germline ends. The CDR3 protein is CASSASGVIGEAFF. The CDR3 bases are TGTGCCAGCAGTGCCTCAGGGGTAATCGGTGAAGCTTTCTTT.

At least ten counts were recorded for this clonotype. The V and J genes are TRBV6-5 and TRBJ1-5; D not certain. Looked up from germline, CDR1 is MNHEY and CDR2 is SVGAGI. V lost 5 bases to trimming and J lost 4 bases, with 9 bases between them. This CDR3 has 13 amino acids. CDR3 bases: TGTGCCAGCAGTCTTGAACCTAATCAGCCCCAGCATTTT. As protein: CASSLEPNQPQHF.